The following is a T cell receptor beta chain sequence with its context. Its target is unknown. The sample is drawn from a study of blood T cells in healthy people across ages. Overall study findings and caveats: A greater number of naive CD4+ cells and higher diversity distinguished long-lived donors from aged donors.

The donors, all healthy, were Caucasians living in Russia, aged roughly 6 to 100. Germline V gives CDR1 SGHTA, CDR2 FQGNSA. The CDR3 spans 19 residues. The V and J ends lost 0 bases and 8 bases, in that order; junction bases with no gene match: 15. Primed by a sample-barcoded 5' primer and a J-beta primer mix, a second PCR proceeded for about 7 to 12 cycles. Via MiXCR, TCRdb re-called the 5' RACE reads, giving one row per CDR3 protein. The sample carries hundreds of thousands of distinct CDR3 sequences, roughly 44% recorded once. Sequenced: blood. This TCR was sampled from a man between 60 and 70 years old in good health. The chain employs TRBV7-2 and TRBJ2-4; 11 positions match TRBD2. CDR3 region: CASSLAGLAGRAGGYIQYF. CDR3 sequence (DNA): TGTGCCAGCAGCTTAGCCGGACTAGCGGGTCGTGCTGGGGGGTACATTCAGTACTTC.